This is a list of T cell receptor beta chains from one sample in a study of cytomegalovirus exposure and HLA in healthy donors. Assay: immunoSEQ multiplex PCR; the TCRdb copy retains only in-frame clones and omits some. The table shows some 120,000 clones, with less than 70% occurring only once. The sample comprised PBMCs. These receptors were collected from a woman in her 30s in good health and CMV-seronegative. Each CDR3 is given with its conserved first and last residue. The order of the fields is clone size, D gene, V gene, J gene, CDR3 protein, CDR3 DNA. A D gene is named only where the DNA matches it firmly. Some rows have no size entry. The others give once, few or many, or a class for an expanded clone.

.,.,TRBV30,TRBJ2-7,CAWVSPVSYEQYF,TGTGCCTGGGTTTCCCCAGTCTCCTACGAGCAGTACTTC
few,.,TRBV6-5,TRBJ2-1,CASSRPAGTSNEQFF,TGTGCCAGCAGTCGCCCAGCGGGTACTTCCAATGAGCAGTTCTTC
.,.,TRBV7-9,TRBJ1-1,CASSLASGISEAFF,TGTGCCAGCAGCTTAGCTTCCGGGATCTCTGAAGCTTTCTTT
few,.,TRBV10-3,TRBJ1-2,CAIRTDSLSSYGYTF,TGTGCCATCAGAACGGACAGTTTATCCTCCTATGGCTACACCTTC
.,TRBD2,TRBV6-1,TRBJ2-1,CASSEWGLAGQFSYNEQFF,TGTGCCAGCAGTGAATGGGGACTAGCGGGCCAATTCTCCTACAATGAGCAGTTCTTC
.,TRBD2,TRBV10-3,TRBJ2-3,CAIGLAGDTDTQYF,TGTGCCATCGGTCTAGCGGGAGACACAGATACGCAGTATTTT
.,.,TRBV14,TRBJ2-7,CASSQGGFSYEQYF,TGTGCCAGCAGCCAAGGAGGTTTCTCCTACGAGCAGTACTTC
once,.,TRBV7-2,TRBJ2-3,CASASGTDTQYF,TGTGCCAGCGCTAGCGGCACAGATACGCAGTATTTT
.,TRBD1,TRBV19,TRBJ2-1,CASSIVWTGGTEQFF,TGTGCCAGTAGTATAGTGTGGACAGGGGGCACGGAGCAGTTCTTC
.,.,TRBV11-1,TRBJ2-7,CASSPAGSPEQYF,TGTGCCAGCAGCCCCGCCGGGTCGCCCGAGCAGTACTTC
.,TRBD2,TRBV6-5,TRBJ2-7,CASRSGSGSYEQYF,TGTGCCAGCAGGTCGGGTAGCGGGAGCTACGAGCAGTACTTC
.,.,TRBV6-1,TRBJ1-3,CASMSRGLGNTIYF,TGTGCCAGCATGTCACGGGGTCTGGGAAACACCATATATTTT
.,.,TRBV19,TRBJ1-1,CASSIDPGARAEAFF,TGTGCCAGTAGTATAGATCCAGGGGCCCGGGCTGAAGCTTTCTTT
.,TRBD1,TRBV28,TRBJ2-1,CASRRTGGASYNEQFF,TGTGCCAGCAGACGAACAGGGGGCGCTTCTTACAATGAGCAGTTCTTC
.,TRBD2,TRBV5-4,TRBJ2-1,CASSSEREAYNEQFF,TGTGCCAGCAGCTCCGAGCGGGAGGCCTACAATGAGCAGTTCTTC
.,.,TRBV6-1,TRBJ1-1,CASSEPGHPNTEAFF,TGTGCCAGCAGTGAACCGGGACATCCGAACACTGAAGCTTTCTTT
.,TRBD1,TRBV5-6,TRBJ2-7,CASSFSIGTGSYEQYF,TGTGCCAGCAGCTTCTCGATCGGGACAGGTTCCTACGAGCAGTACTTC
few,TRBD2,TRBV28,TRBJ2-7,CASSPPPSGRGGYEQYF,TGTGCCAGCAGTCCCCCTCCTAGCGGGAGAGGTGGATACGAGCAGTACTTC
.,TRBD2,TRBV18,TRBJ2-5,CASSPMGAGVAETQYF,TGTGCCAGCTCACCAATGGGCGCGGGAGTCGCGGAGACCCAGTACTTC
.,.,TRBV5-1,TRBJ2-1,CASSPMSSYNEQFF,TGCGCCAGCAGTCCAATGAGCTCCTACAATGAGCAGTTCTTC
few,TRBD1,TRBV6-5,TRBJ2-1,CASSLGQGYNEQFF,TGTGCCAGCAGTTTAGGACAGGGCTACAATGAGCAGTTCTTC
.,TRBD2,TRBV4-1,TRBJ2-1,CASSQKGGSGINEQFF,TGCGCCAGCAGCCAAAAGGGCGGTAGCGGGATCAATGAGCAGTTCTTC
once,TRBD2,TRBV6-5,TRBJ2-7,CASSYRGRAYEQYF,TGTGCCAGCAGTTACCGGGGGAGGGCCTACGAGCAGTACTTC
.,TRBD2,TRBV11-3,TRBJ2-3,CASSPGLAGGDTQYF,TGTGCCAGCAGCCCTGGACTAGCGGGAGGGGATACGCAGTATTTT
.,.,TRBV7-2,TRBJ2-3,CASSSTGLPPDTQYF,TGTGCCAGCAGCTCAACGGGACTTCCCCCAGATACGCAGTATTTT
.,.,TRBV7-9,TRBJ2-3,CASSPKKRITDTQYF,TGTGCCAGCAGCCCTAAGAAGCGGATCACAGATACGCAGTATTTT
.,TRBD2,TRBV7-2,TRBJ2-3,CASSLGTSGADTQYF,TGTGCCAGCAGCCTCGGGACTAGTGGGGCAGATACGCAGTATTTT
.,TRBD2,TRBV9,TRBJ2-2,CASSVATGLADTGELFF,TGTGCCAGCAGCGTAGCTACGGGACTAGCGGACACCGGGGAGCTGTTTTTT
.,TRBD1,TRBV5-4,TRBJ1-2,CASSLETGPGYTF,TGTGCCAGCAGCTTGGAGACAGGGCCCGGCTACACCTTC
.,TRBD1,TRBV5-3,TRBJ1-1,CARSPDRPNTEAFF,TGTGCCAGAAGCCCGGACAGGCCGAACACTGAAGCTTTCTTT
few,.,TRBV28,TRBJ1-5,CASRARLDSSNQPQHF,TGTGCCAGCAGAGCCCGGCTGGACAGCAGCAATCAGCCCCAGCATTTT
.,TRBD1,TRBV6-5,TRBJ1-1,CACRGLTEAFF,TGTGCCTGCAGGGGGCTCACTGAAGCTTTCTTT
.,.,TRBV6-1,TRBJ1-5,CASSGQVENQPQHF,TGTGCCAGCAGTGGACAGGTCGAGAATCAGCCCCAGCATTTT
.,.,TRBV28,TRBJ1-1,CASSVIGTTEAFF,TGTGCCAGCAGTGTCATCGGGACTACTGAAGCTTTCTTT
.,TRBD2,TRBV15,TRBJ2-1,CATGEREGRIPEQFF,TGTGCCACCGGAGAGCGGGAGGGCCGGATTCCTGAGCAGTTCTTC
.,.,TRBV7-2,TRBJ1-1,CASSFEGSTEAFF,TGTGCCAGCAGCTTTGAAGGGAGCACTGAAGCTTTCTTT
.,TRBD2,TRBV7-3,TRBJ2-1,CASSNLVAGAEQFF,TGTGCCAGCAGCAACCTAGTCGCGGGAGCGGAGCAGTTCTTC
.,TRBD2,TRBV2,TRBJ2-1,CASSREGLNEQFF,TGTGCCAGCAGTAGGGAGGGCCTCAATGAGCAGTTCTTC
few,TRBD1,TRBV7-2,TRBJ2-3,CASSRTGADTQYF,TGTGCCAGCAGCAGGACAGGGGCAGATACGCAGTATTTT
.,.,TRBV7-3,TRBJ2-5,CASSLSGRETQYF,TGTGCCAGCAGCTTATCAGGGAGGGAGACCCAGTACTTC
once,TRBD1,TRBV18,TRBJ1-1,CASSPRGTETEAFF,TGTGCCAGCTCACCGCGCGGGACAGAAACTGAAGCTTTCTTT
.,TRBD1,TRBV28,TRBJ1-1,CASISEGASPEAFF,TGTGCCAGCATCTCTGAGGGGGCTTCCCCTGAAGCTTTCTTT
.,TRBD1,TRBV10-1,TRBJ1-4,CASRKQGATNEKLFF,TGCGCCAGCAGAAAACAGGGGGCTACTAATGAAAAACTGTTTTTT